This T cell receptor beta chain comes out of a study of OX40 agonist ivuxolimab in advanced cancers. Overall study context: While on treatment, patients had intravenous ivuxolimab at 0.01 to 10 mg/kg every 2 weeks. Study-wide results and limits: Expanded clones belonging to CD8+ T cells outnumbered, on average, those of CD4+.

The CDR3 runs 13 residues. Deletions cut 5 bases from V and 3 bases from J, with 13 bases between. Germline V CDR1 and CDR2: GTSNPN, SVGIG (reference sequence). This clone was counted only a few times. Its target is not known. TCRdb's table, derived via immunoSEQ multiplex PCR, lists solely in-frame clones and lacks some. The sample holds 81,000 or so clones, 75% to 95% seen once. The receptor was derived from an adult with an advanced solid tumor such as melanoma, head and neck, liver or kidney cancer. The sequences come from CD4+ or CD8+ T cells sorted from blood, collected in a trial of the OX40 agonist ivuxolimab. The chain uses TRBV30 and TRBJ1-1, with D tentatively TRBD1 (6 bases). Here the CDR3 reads CAWLPEGDTEAFF. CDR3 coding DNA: TGTGCCTGGCTGCCAGAGGGGGACACTGAAGCTTTCTTT.